These 26 T cell receptor beta chains came from one sample sequenced in a study of blood T cell repertoires in COVID-19. Clones were sequenced by immunoSEQ multiplex PCR, and TCRdb holds only the in-frame ones, with some missing. This sample carries approximately 100,000 clones, 70% to 85% of them seen once, and the ten largest clones take 12%. The sequenced material came from peripheral blood. Receptor source: a human donor in a cohort sampled during active COVID-19.

V gene TRBV12-3 or TRBV12-4 combines with J gene TRBJ2-1; tentatively, D is TRBD1 (6 bases). Trimming left V 5 bases short and J 7 bases short, with 12 bases between. The CDR3 is made up of 13 amino acids. The CDR3 loop reads CASSPPQGNEQFF. CDR3 DNA: TGTGCCAGCAGTCCACCCCAGGGGAATGAGCAGTTCTTC.

V gene TRBV6-5 combines with J gene TRBJ1-5, with D maybe TRBD1 (6 bases). Trimming cost V 6 bases and J 5 bases, with 14 bases left between them. Germline loops: CDR1 MNHEY, CDR2 SVGAGI. The CDR3 is made up of 14 amino acids. In DNA form, the CDR3 reads TGTGCCAGCAGGGACAGTATCACTTATCAGCCCCAGCATTTT. It encodes CASRDSITYQPQHF.

The genes are TRBV7-2 and TRBJ2-7, with TRBD2 as a possible D gene (6 bases). Trimming left V 5 bases short and J 2 bases short, with 13 bases between. The germline V gene has CDR1 SGHTA and CDR2 FQGNSA. The CDR3 loop spans 14 amino acids. The CDR3 spells CASSVERVAYEQYF. CDR3 DNA sequence: TGTGCCAGCAGCGTCGAGCGGGTAGCCTACGAGCAGTACTTC.

The genes are TRBV29-1 and TRBJ2-3, with TRBD2 matching 8 bases. There are 13 residues in the CDR3. Germline CDR1 SQVTM, CDR2 ANQGSEA. V dropped 7 bases and J dropped 3; count of bases not matched to a gene: 6. The CDR3 DNA is TGCAGCGGTAGCGGGGAGGCGACAGATACGCAGTATTTT. Translation gives CSGSGEATDTQYF.

About this clone itself: Sequence at one end of the junction differs from germline and may be a read error. This sequence joins TRBV7-7 and TRBJ2-2, with TRBD1 matching over 9 bases. The germline V gene has CDR1 SSHAT and CDR2 FNYEAQ (reference sequence). The CDR3 is made up of 15 amino acids. The CDR3 here is CASSFMGTGIGELFF. The CDR3 DNA reads TGTGCTAGCAGCTTTATGGGGACAGGGATCGGGGAGCTGTTTTTT.

The chain couples TRBV3-1 (or the pseudogene TRBV3-2) to TRBJ1-6; D is undetermined. Trimming took off 1 base at V and 9 bases at J, with 10 bases between the two ends. This CDR3 comprises 14 residues. CDR1 and CDR2 (germline): LGHDT, YNNKEL (reference sequence). The CDR3 region has the DNA TGTGCCAGCAGCCAAGGCGCCCATCGTTCACCCCTCCACTTT. Translation gives CASSQGAHRSPLHF.

This sequence joins TRBV4-3 and TRBJ1-2; D perhaps matches TRBD1 (6 bases). Germline V gives CDR1 LGHNA, CDR2 YSLEER. The ends were cut back, 0 bases at V and 4 bases at J, with 15 bases in the middle. The length of the CDR3 is 16 residues. CDR3 nucleotides: TGCGCCAGCAGCCAAGAGGCCCCCGGCAGGGGCTATGGCTACACCTTC. It is translated as CASSQEAPGRGYGYTF.

This clone turned up a few times. The V gene is TRBV6-4, the J gene TRBJ1-2, with D perhaps TRBD1 (5 bases). The ends were cut back, 0 bases at V and 6 bases at J, with 11 bases in the middle. CDR1 and CDR2 (germline): MRHNA, SNTAGT. CDR3 size: 14 residues. The CDR3 coding sequence is TGTGCCAGCAGTGACTCGTGGCGGGGGAATGGCTACACCTTC. Translation gives CASSDSWRGNGYTF.

The V and J genes are TRBV4-2 and TRBJ2-6; 7 nucleotides agree with TRBD1. The CDR3 contains 19 residues. Losses at the gene ends were 3 bases for V and 4 bases for J; bases not matched to a gene: 15. Germline V gene data show CDR1 as LGHNA and CDR2 as YNFKEQ. The CDR3 region has the DNA TGTGCCAGCAGCCAGGCCCCCGGGACAGAAATGACCGGGGCCAACGTCCTGACTTTC. Encoded protein: CASSQAPGTEMTGANVLTF.

The chain is built from TRBV4-1 and TRBJ1-1, with D possibly TRBD1 on 5 matching bases. Germline assignment: CDR1 MGHRA and CDR2 YSYEKL. The CDR3 has 14 residues. Trimming removed 0 bases from V and 4 bases from J, with 9 bases in between. CDR3 region: CASSQDGGGTEAFF. CDR3 coding DNA: TGCGCCAGCAGCCAAGACGGGGGTGGCACTGAAGCTTTCTTT.

The genes are TRBV29-1 and TRBJ1-2; weak D call: TRBD1 (6 bases). This CDR3 has 19 amino acids. Looked up from germline, CDR1 is SQVTM and CDR2 is ANQGSEA. Trimming cost V 4 bases and J 0 bases, with 27 bases left between them. CDR3 bases: TGCAGCGTTGGGGGGGGCAGCCGGAATCTCTTTGTAGCTAACTATGGCTACACCTTC. This codes for CSVGGGSRNLFVANYGYTF.

This clone was recorded once. The V and J genes are TRBV14 and TRBJ1-2; 12 bases are shared with TRBD1. Trimming took 4 bases from V and 8 from J; bases not matched to a gene: 2. There are 13 residues in the CDR3. The V gene's germline CDR1 is SGHDN and CDR2 FVKESK. The CDR3 bases are TGTGCCAGCAGCCGGGACAGGGGGCTCGGCTACACCTTC. As protein: CASSRDRGLGYTF.

The chain combines TRBV7-9 with TRBJ2-7, with 10 positions matching TRBD1. V trimming: 4 bases; J trimming: 3 bases; junction bases outside the gene matches: 9. Germline values: CDR1 SEHNR, CDR2 FQNEAQ (reference sequence). This CDR3 comprises 16 residues. In DNA, the CDR3 is TGTGCCAGCAGCTCCCTAATGACAGGGGGCGTCTACGAGCAGTACTTC. Its protein product is CASSSLMTGGVYEQYF.

The V and J genes are TRBV12-5 and TRBJ2-1; TRBD2 matches at 9 bases. Trimming took 4 bases from V and 2 from J; bases not matched to a gene: 3. CDR3 length: 15 amino acids. Per the germline V gene, CDR1 is LGHNT and CDR2 is FRNRAP. The CDR3 DNA follows: TGTGCTAGTGGTTCCGGCGGGGGGGCCTACAATGAGCAGTTCTTC. This gives the protein CASGSGGGAYNEQFF.

This chain joins TRBV7-9 and TRBJ2-2, with D tentatively TRBD2 (5 bases). Germline V lookup: CDR1 SEHNR, CDR2 FQNEAQ (reference sequence). The V gene lost 8 bases and the J gene lost 6 bases, with 13 bases spanning the gap. This CDR3 is 13 amino acids long. The CDR3 DNA reads as TGTGCCAGCCGGGCGGACTTAGCCGGGGAGCTGTTTTTT. Protein product: CASRADLAGELFF.

The chain is built from TRBV12-2 and TRBJ2-3; the table's D call of TRBD2 was not tested on the DNA. TRBV12-2 is shown as a pseudogene. The CDR3 contains 18 residues. Here the CDR3 reads CASRSSPAGAFWGDTQYF. Written as DNA, the CDR3 is TGTGCAAGTCGCAGCTCCCCAGCGGGGGCCTTTTGGGGAGATACGCAGTATTTT.

Only one count was recorded for this clone. The V and J genes are TRBV9 and TRBJ2-7; maybe TRBD2 (5 bases). V shed 4 bases and J shed 1 base, with 12 bases lying between them. The length of the CDR3 is 14 residues. Germline V gives CDR1 SGDLS, CDR2 YYNGEE. CDR3 sequence reads: CASSLADTSYEQYF. In nucleotides, the CDR3 is TGTGCCAGCAGCCTAGCCGACACTTCCTACGAGCAGTACTTC.

This rearrangement joins TRBV5-6 to TRBJ1-5; TRBD1 agrees at 10 bases. With 4 bases clipped from V and 2 bases from J, the junction kept 6 bases outside the gene matches. The CDR3 length is 16 residues. Germline lookup yields CDR1 SGHDT and CDR2 YYEEEE. The CDR3 protein is CASSPGTGAGNQPQHF. As DNA, the CDR3 is TGTGCCAGCAGCCCCGGGACAGGGGCTGGCAATCAGCCCCAGCATTTT.

The chain has TRBV7-2 and TRBJ2-3; 10 bases line up with TRBD2. The CDR3 contains 15 residues. The junction had 7 bases not matched to a gene; V was cut back by 5 bases and J by 5 bases. The germline V gene has CDR1 SGHTA and CDR2 FQGNSA. The CDR3 coding sequence is TGTGCCAGCAGCGTTAGCGGGGGGAGGGGAGATACGCAGTATTTT. This sequence encodes CASSVSGGRGDTQYF. Together with reference TRBV7-2 and TRBJ2-3, the CDR3 gives the full variable domain: GAGVSQSPSNKVTEKGKDVELRCDPISGHTALYWYRQSLGQGLEFLIYFQGNSAPDKSGLPSDRFSAERTGGSVSTLTIQRTQQEDSAVYLCASSVSGGRGDTQYFGPGTRLTVL.

The V gene is TRBV3-1 (or the pseudogene TRBV3-2), the J gene TRBJ1-4; TRBD1 aligns across 7 bases. CDR3 length: 15 residues. Unmatched junction bases numbered 5, after V lost 0 bases and J lost 7 bases. Germline CDR1 is LGHDT and CDR2 is YNNKEL (reference sequence). The chain's CDR3 is CASSQERGTVEKLFF. CDR3 nucleotide sequence: TGTGCCAGCAGCCAAGAGCGCGGGACAGTTGAAAAACTGTTTTTT.

The gene calls are TRBV11-2 and TRBJ1-4; perhaps TRBD1 as D (5 bases). This CDR3 spans 17 amino acids. The V end was cut by 4 bases, the J end by 0 bases, with 15 bases between. Germline-derived CDR1 and CDR2 are SGHAT and FQNNGV. Here the CDR3 DNA reads TGTGCCAGCAGCTCGGGGCCGCGGGGGGCAACTAATGAAAAACTGTTTTTT. It is translated as CASSSGPRGATNEKLFF.

This rearrangement joins TRBV19 to TRBJ2-1; tentatively, D is TRBD1 (7 bases). Germline V lookup: CDR1 LNHDA, CDR2 SQIVND (reference sequence). This CDR3 region has 20 residues. Deletions cut 3 bases from V and 11 bases from J, with 35 bases between. CDR3 coding DNA: TGTGCCAGTAGTATCAGGGGGGAGATGGAGATGGATACAGGGGCAAGGAAGCAGTTCTTC. Its translation: CASSIRGEMEMDTGARKQFF.

In nucleotides, the CDR3 is TGTGCCAGCAGTGAATGGTGGGGGCAAGCTAACTATGGCTACACCTTC. Translating it yields CASSEWWGQANYGYTF. The chain is built from TRBV6-1 and TRBJ1-2; D is possibly TRBD1 (6 bases). The CDR3 is made up of 16 amino acids. Germline V gene sequence: CDR1 MNHNS, CDR2 SASEGT. V gave up 2 bases and J gave up 0 bases, with 13 bases separating them.

The V and J genes are TRBV19 and TRBJ1-4; weak D call: TRBD1 (5 bases). V gave up 7 bases and J gave up 0 bases, with 18 bases separating them. Germline V gene data show CDR1 as LNHDA and CDR2 as SQIVND (reference sequence). The CDR3 length is 17 residues. DNA for the CDR3: TGTGCCAGTACACCCGGGGGATACACCGCAACTAATGAAAAACTGTTTTTT. This encodes CASTPGGYTATNEKLFF.

The rearrangement links TRBV4-1 to TRBJ1-6; 10 positions match TRBD1. Germline CDR1 and CDR2: MGHRA and YSYEKL. The CDR3 totals 20 residues. The junction had 18 bases not matched to a gene; V was cut back by 1 base and J by 9 bases. The CDR3 coding sequence is TGCGCCAGCAGCCAAGTTCCATTAAGGGGACAGGGGTCAGTCAGTTCACCCCTCCACTTT. Protein product: CASSQVPLRGQGSVSSPLHF.

This clone was seen a single time. The sample contains more than one DNA sequence encoding this CDR3. The V and J genes are TRBV28 and TRBJ1-1; D is perhaps TRBD1 (5 bases). V lost 3 bases and J lost 2, with 10 bases in between. CDR1 MDHEN and CDR2 SYDVKM come from the germline V gene. The CDR3 length is 14 residues. As DNA, the CDR3 is TGTGCCAGCAGTTTGGGGGGGTTTAACACTGAAGCTTTCTTT. Protein sequence: CASSLGGFNTEAFF.